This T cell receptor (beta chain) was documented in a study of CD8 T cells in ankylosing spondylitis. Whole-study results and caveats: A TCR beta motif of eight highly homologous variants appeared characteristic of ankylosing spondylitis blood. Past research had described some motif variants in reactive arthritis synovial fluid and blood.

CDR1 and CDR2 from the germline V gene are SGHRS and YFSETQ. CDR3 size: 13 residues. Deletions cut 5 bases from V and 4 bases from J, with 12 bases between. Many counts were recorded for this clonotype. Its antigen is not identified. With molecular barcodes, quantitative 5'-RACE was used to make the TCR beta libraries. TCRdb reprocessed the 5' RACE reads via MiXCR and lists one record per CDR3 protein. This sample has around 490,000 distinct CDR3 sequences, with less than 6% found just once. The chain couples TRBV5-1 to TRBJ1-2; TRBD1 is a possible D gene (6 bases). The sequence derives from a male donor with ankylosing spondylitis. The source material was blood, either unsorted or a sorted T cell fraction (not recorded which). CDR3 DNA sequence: TGCGCCAGCAGGCCCCAGGACAGCTATGGCTACACCTTC. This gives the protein CASRPQDSYGYTF.